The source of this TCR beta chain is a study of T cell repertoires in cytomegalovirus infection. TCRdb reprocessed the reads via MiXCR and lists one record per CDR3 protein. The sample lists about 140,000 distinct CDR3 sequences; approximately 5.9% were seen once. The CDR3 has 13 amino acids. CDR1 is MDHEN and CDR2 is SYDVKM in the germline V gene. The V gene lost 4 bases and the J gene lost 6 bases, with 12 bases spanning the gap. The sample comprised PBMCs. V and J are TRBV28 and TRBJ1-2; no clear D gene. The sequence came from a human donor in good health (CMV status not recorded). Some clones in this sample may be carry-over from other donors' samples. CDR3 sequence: CASSSSDLDGYTF. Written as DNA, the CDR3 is TGTGCCAGCAGTTCCTCGGACCTTGATGGCTACACCTTC.